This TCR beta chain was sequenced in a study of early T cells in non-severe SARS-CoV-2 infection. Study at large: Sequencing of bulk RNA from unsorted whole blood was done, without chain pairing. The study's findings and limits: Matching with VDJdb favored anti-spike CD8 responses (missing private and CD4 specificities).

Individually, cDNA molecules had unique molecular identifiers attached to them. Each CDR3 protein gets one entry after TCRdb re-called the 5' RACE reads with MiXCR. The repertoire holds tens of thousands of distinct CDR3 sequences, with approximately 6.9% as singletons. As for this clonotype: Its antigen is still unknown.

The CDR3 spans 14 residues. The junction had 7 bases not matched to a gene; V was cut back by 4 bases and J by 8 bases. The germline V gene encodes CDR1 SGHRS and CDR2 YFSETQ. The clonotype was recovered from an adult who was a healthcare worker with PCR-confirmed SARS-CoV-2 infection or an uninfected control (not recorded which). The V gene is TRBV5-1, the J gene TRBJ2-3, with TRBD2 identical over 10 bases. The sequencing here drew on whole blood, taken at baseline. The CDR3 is CASSPGLATPTQYF. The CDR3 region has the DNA TGCGCCAGCAGCCCGGGACTAGCGACCCCTACGCAGTATTTT.